The rows below give T cell receptor beta chains drawn from one sample of a study of beta chain features in type 1 diabetes. The method was immunoSEQ multiplex PCR; TCRdb's version includes in-frame clones alone and lacks a portion of them. The table has 140,000 to 150,000 clones, around 50% seen once. The specimen sequenced was Tregs from blood. The receptors stem from a young man in good health. The CDR3 runs from the conserved cysteine through the conserved F or W. The D gene is left open where the match is weak. Clone size is stated in some rows and not others, as once, few, many or a class when expanded.

>NA|TRBV6-5|NA|TRBJ2-7
CASSYGPYVTYEQYF
TGTGCCAGCAGTTACGGCCCGTATGTGACCTACGAGCAGTACTTC
>TRBD2|TRBV18|NA|TRBJ2-5
CASSPTSVEGEQYF
TGTGCCAGCTCACCCACTAGCGTGGAAGGGGAGCAGTACTTC
>NA|TRBV4-2|NA|TRBJ1-2
CASSQERRLWGIGYTF
TGTGCCAGCAGCCAAGAGCGGAGGCTTTGGGGAATCGGCTACACCTTC
>TRBD1|TRBV19|NA|TRBJ1-3
CASSIGQANSGNTIYF
TGTGCCAGTAGTATCGGACAGGCGAACTCTGGAAACACCATATATTTT
>NA|TRBV9|NA|TRBJ1-3
CASSPNPSSGNTIYF
TGTGCCAGCAGCCCTAACCCTTCCTCTGGAAACACCATATATTTT
>NA|TRBV5-1|NA|TRBJ2-6
CASSPLSGANVLTF
TGCGCCAGCAGCCCCCTGTCCGGGGCCAACGTCCTGACTTTC
>TRBD2|TRBV4-2|NA|TRBJ2-1
CASSQEAGGSSYNEQFF
TGTGCCAGCAGCCAAGAAGCGGGGGGGAGCTCCTACAATGAGCAGTTCTTC
>NA|TRBV30|NA|TRBJ2-1
CAWGLAFRSYNEQFF
TGTGCCTGGGGGCTCGCATTCAGGTCCTACAATGAGCAGTTCTTC
>TRBD1|TRBV4-3|few|TRBJ1-1
CASSHYRGRAFF
TGCGCCAGCAGCCACTACAGGGGGCGAGCTTTCTTT
>NA|TRBV28|NA|TRBJ1-1
CASETATNTEAFF
TGTGCCAGTGAGACAGCCACGAACACTGAAGCTTTCTTT
>NA|TRBV11-3|NA|TRBJ2-1
CASSLRLGTGDEQFF
TGTGCCAGCAGCTTGAGACTAGGAACGGGCGATGAGCAGTTCTTC
>NA|TRBV6-5|NA|TRBJ2-7
CASSYSTGRGYEQYF
TGTGCCAGCAGTTACTCGACCGGCAGAGGCTACGAGCAGTACTTC
>TRBD2|TRBV30|once|TRBJ2-7
CAWSVGRGGLYEQYF
TGTGCCTGGAGTGTAGGGCGGGGGGGCCTTTACGAGCAGTACTTC
>NA|TRBV2|NA|TRBJ2-2
CASIGATSPVTGELFF
TGTGCCAGCATCGGGGCAACTAGCCCCGTTACCGGGGAGCTGTTTTTT
>TRBD2|TRBV9|NA|TRBJ2-2
CASSLGAGAVTGELFF
TGTGCCAGCAGCTTAGGGGCGGGAGCGGTGACCGGGGAGCTGTTTTTT
>NA|TRBV28|once|TRBJ1-2
CASILGGVTLSGYTF
TGTGCCAGCATTTTAGGGGGGGTGACGCTGAGTGGCTACACCTTC
>NA|TRBV15|NA|TRBJ1-2
CATSRTGFYGYTF
TGTGCTACCAGCAGAACAGGGTTTTATGGCTACACCTTC
>NA|TRBV7-2|NA|TRBJ2-3
CASSLAGAYTDTQYF
TGTGCCAGCAGCTTGGCGGGGGCCTACACAGATACGCAGTATTTT
>TRBD1|TRBV19|NA|TRBJ1-6
CASSILRQGAMYSPLHF
TGTGCCAGTAGTATCCTCCGACAGGGGGCTATGTATTCACCCCTCCACTTT
>TRBD1|TRBV5-1|NA|TRBJ1-2
CASSLADRGQGYTF
TGCGCCAGCAGCTTGGCGGACAGGGGGCAAGGCTACACCTTC
>NA|TRBV5-6|NA|TRBJ1-6
CASSLRKSRDTYSPLHF
TGTGCCAGCAGCTTGAGAAAAAGTCGGGACACTTATTCACCCCTCCACTTT
>TRBD1|TRBV6-5|NA|TRBJ2-3
CASSTGTGTDTQYF
TGTGCCAGCAGTACCGGGACAGGCACAGATACGCAGTATTTT
>NA|TRBV25-1|NA|TRBJ2-5
CASSPVPGEETQYF
TGTGCCAGCAGTCCCGTGCCAGGGGAAGAGACCCAGTACTTC
>NA|TRBV18|NA|TRBJ1-1
CASSPQGAEAFF
TGTGCCAGCTCACCACAGGGGGCTGAAGCTTTCTTT
>TRBD2|TRBV5-1|NA|TRBJ2-3
CASSFSGRQTDTQYF
TGCGCCAGCAGCTTTAGCGGGAGACAGACAGATACGCAGTATTTT
>NA|TRBV11-1|NA|TRBJ1-5
CAQKPAAGLNQPQHF
TGTGCCCAAAAACCTGCCGCAGGGCTCAATCAGCCCCAGCATTTT
>NA|TRBV5-1|NA|TRBJ2-1
CASRIQSYNEQFF
TGCGCCAGCAGAATACAGTCCTACAATGAGCAGTTCTTC
>TRBD2|TRBV2|few|TRBJ2-1
CASRETGLASNEQFF
TGTGCCAGCAGAGAAACGGGACTAGCGTCTAATGAGCAGTTCTTC
>NA|TRBV7-2|NA|TRBJ2-5
CASSLLGGETQYF
TGTGCCAGCAGCTTACTAGGCGGGGAGACCCAGTACTTC
>TRBD2|TRBV6-5|NA|TRBJ2-3
CASSYTLAATDTQYF
TGTGCCAGCAGTTACACGCTAGCGGCCACAGATACGCAGTATTTT
>TRBD2|TRBV6-1|once|TRBJ2-5
CASAYSGGAQETQYF
TGTGCCAGCGCGTATAGCGGGGGTGCCCAAGAGACCCAGTACTTC
>NA|TRBV7-2|few|TRBJ2-3
CASSLHGSKTDTQYF
TGTGCCAGCAGCTTACACGGGAGTAAGACAGATACGCAGTATTTT
>NA|TRBV27|NA|TRBJ1-4
CASSFIGGLGEKLFF
TGTGCCAGCAGTTTCATCGGGGGGCTTGGTGAAAAACTGTTTTTT
>NA|TRBV18|NA|TRBJ1-5
CASSPQGDQPQHF
TGTGCCAGCTCACCACAGGGAGACCAGCCCCAGCATTTT
>NA|TRBV7-9|NA|TRBJ2-7
CASSPSSPEQYF
TGTGCCAGCAGCCCTTCTTCCCCCGAGCAGTACTTC
>NA|TRBV7-9|NA|TRBJ2-1
CASSLDRHNEQFF
TGTGCCAGCAGCTTGGACAGACACAATGAGCAGTTCTTC
>TRBD1|TRBV5-6|NA|TRBJ1-5
CASSWGQGASNQPQHF
TGTGCCAGCAGCTGGGGACAGGGCGCGAGCAATCAGCCCCAGCATTTT
>NA|TRBV6-5|NA|TRBJ2-6
CASRTGGANVLTF
TGTGCCAGCAGGACAGGAGGGGCCAACGTCCTGACTTTC
>NA|TRBV4-2|NA|TRBJ2-7
CASSSPPRTLGGYEQYF
TGTGCCAGCAGCTCCCCCCCGCGGACCCTGGGGGGCTACGAGCAGTACTTC
>NA|TRBV5-5|NA|TRBJ1-2
CASSLGGPGYGYTF
TGTGCCAGCAGCTTGGGGGGGCCCGGCTATGGCTACACCTTC
>NA|TRBV6-5|NA|TRBJ2-7
CASSLTSGGGHEQYF
TGTGCCAGCAGTTTGACTTCCGGGGGAGGCCACGAGCAGTACTTC
>NA|TRBV7-3|few|TRBJ2-1
CASSLISGLNNEQFF
TGTGCCAGCAGCTTAATAAGCGGGCTAAACAATGAGCAGTTCTTC
>TRBD1|TRBV7-4|few|TRBJ1-1
CASRAWGQPNTEAFF
TGTGCCAGCAGGGCCTGGGGACAGCCGAACACTGAAGCTTTCTTT
>TRBD1|TRBV18|NA|TRBJ2-3
CASATGQFSHTQYF
TGTGCCAGCGCCACGGGACAGTTTAGTCATACGCAGTATTTT
>NA|TRBV29-1|few|TRBJ2-7
CSVSGLRYEQYF
TGCAGCGTTTCAGGGCTTCGCTACGAGCAGTACTTC
>TRBD1|TRBV7-2|NA|TRBJ1-2
CASSRQGLGHYTF
TGTGCCAGCAGCCGACAGGGTCTTGGGCACTACACCTTC
>TRBD2|TRBV4-1|few|TRBJ2-1
CASSRELAGSYNEQFF
TGCGCCAGCAGCCGAGAATTAGCGGGGTCATACAATGAGCAGTTCTTC
>TRBD2|TRBV4-1|NA|TRBJ2-7
CASSQGSGYEQYF
TGCGCCAGCAGCCAAGGTAGCGGGTACGAGCAGTACTTC
>TRBD2|TRBV6-5|NA|TRBJ2-1
CASRRLAGGPHEQFF
TGTGCCAGCAGACGTCTAGCGGGAGGGCCACATGAGCAGTTCTTC
>NA|TRBV7-2|NA|TRBJ1-1
CASSPTWERMNTEAFF
TGTGCCAGCAGCCCCACCTGGGAGAGAATGAACACTGAAGCTTTCTTT
>NA|TRBV19|NA|TRBJ1-2
CASSIVQGSSRYGYTF
TGTGCCAGTAGTATAGTTCAGGGCAGCTCTCGCTATGGCTACACCTTC
>TRBD1|TRBV4-3|NA|TRBJ2-3
CASSQGTGGLVTDTQYF
TGCGCCAGCAGCCAAGGGACAGGGGGTCTCGTGACAGATACGCAGTATTTT
>NA|TRBV6-7|few|TRBJ1-5
CASSYSSQGKQYSNQPQHF
TGTGCCAGCAGTTACTCGAGCCAGGGAAAACAATATAGCAATCAGCCCCAGCATTTT
>TRBD2|TRBV7-8|NA|TRBJ2-5
CASSRGGLQETQYF
TGTGCCAGCAGCCGGGGGGGCTTACAAGAGACCCAGTACTTC
>NA|TRBV4-1|NA|TRBJ2-7
CASSQEDWRDEQYF
TGCGCCAGCAGCCAGGAAGACTGGCGGGACGAGCAGTACTTC
>TRBD2|TRBV6-1|NA|TRBJ2-3
CASSDRLAGFSTDTQYF
TGTGCCAGCAGTGACCGGTTAGCGGGGTTTAGCACAGATACGCAGTATTTT
>NA|TRBV7-2|NA|TRBJ1-2
CASTSPGYGYTF
TGTGCCAGCACCTCACCGGGATATGGCTACACCTTC
>TRBD1|TRBV4-2|NA|TRBJ2-7
CASSPGQGIRYEQYF
TGTGCCAGCAGCCCCGGACAGGGCATTCGTTACGAGCAGTACTTC
>TRBD1|TRBV6-5|NA|TRBJ2-7
CASSFLLGTVRSEQYF
TGTGCCAGCAGTTTTTTACTCGGGACAGTCCGCTCCGAGCAGTACTTC